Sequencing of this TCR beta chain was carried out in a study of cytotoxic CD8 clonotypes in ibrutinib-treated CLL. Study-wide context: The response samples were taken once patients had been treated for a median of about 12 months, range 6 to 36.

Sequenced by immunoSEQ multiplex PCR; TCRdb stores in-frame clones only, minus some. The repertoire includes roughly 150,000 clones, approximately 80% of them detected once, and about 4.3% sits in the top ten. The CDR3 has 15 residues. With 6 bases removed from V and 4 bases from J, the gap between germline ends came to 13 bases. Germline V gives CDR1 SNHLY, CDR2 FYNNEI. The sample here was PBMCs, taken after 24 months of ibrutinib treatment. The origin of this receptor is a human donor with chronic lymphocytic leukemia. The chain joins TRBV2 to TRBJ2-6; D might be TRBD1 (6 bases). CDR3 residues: CASREQGTGANVLTF. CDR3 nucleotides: TGTGCCAGCAGGGAACAGGGCACCGGGGCCAACGTCCTGACTTTC. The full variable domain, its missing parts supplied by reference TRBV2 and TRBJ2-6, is EPEVTQTPSHQVTQMGQEVILRCVPISNHLYFYWYRQILGQKVEFLVSFYNNEISEKSEIFDDQFSVERPDGSNFTLKIRSTKLEDSAMYFCASREQGTGANVLTFGAGSRLTVL.